The 29 T cell receptor beta chains in this list originate from one sample, sequenced in a study of blood T cell repertoires in COVID-19. Here immunoSEQ multiplex PCR was the method, and the copy in TCRdb shows in-frame clones only, minus some. Among approximately 25,000 clones, around 75% were seen once, and the ten largest hold 60%. The material sequenced was peripheral blood. Every receptor here comes from a woman older than 75 with acute or convalescent COVID-19.

The chain is built from TRBV2 and TRBJ2-1, with 8 bases aligning to TRBD2. Germline assignment: CDR1 SNHLY and CDR2 FYNNEI. V lost 6 bases and J lost 0; bases outside the gene matches: 4. This CDR3 has 15 amino acids. This CDR3 reads CASRVAGSSYNEQFF. In DNA form, the CDR3 reads TGTGCCAGCAGAGTAGCGGGGAGCTCCTACAATGAGCAGTTCTTC. The entire variable domain, with the rest obtained from reference TRBV2 and TRBJ2-1, is as follows: EPEVTQTPSHQVTQMGQEVILRCVPISNHLYFYWYRQILGQKVEFLVSFYNNEISEKSEIFDDQFSVERPDGSNFTLKIRSTKLEDSAMYFCASRVAGSSYNEQFFGPGTRLTVL.

The gene calls are TRBV5-4 and TRBJ2-7; D may be TRBD1 (6 bases). The CDR3 extends over 15 amino acids. From germline, CDR1 is SGHNT and CDR2 YYREEE (reference sequence). The V end was cut by 5 bases, the J end by 0 bases, with 15 bases between. CDR3 sequence reads: CASSRRDIPSYEQYF. Written as DNA, the CDR3 is TGTGCCAGCAGTCGCCGGGACATTCCCTCCTACGAGCAGTACTTC. The full variable domain, with the rest looked up from reference TRBV5-4 and TRBJ2-7, is ETGVTQSPTHLIKTRGQQVTLRCSSQSGHNTVSWYQQALGQGPQFIFQYYREEENGRGNFPPRFSGLQFPNYSSELNVNALELDDSALYLCASSRRDIPSYEQYFGPGTRLTVT.

CDR3 sequence (DNA): TGTGCCAGTAGTAGGACAGGGGGCGGCTACGAGCAGTACTTC. This sequence encodes CASSRTGGGYEQYF. The chain uses TRBV19 and TRBJ2-7; TRBD1 agrees at 11 bases. This CDR3 comprises 14 residues. Germline V gene data show CDR1 as LNHDA and CDR2 as SQIVND (reference sequence). After removal of 4 bases from V and 3 bases from J, the junction contained 2 bases not matched to a gene.

The chain couples TRBV12-3 or TRBV12-4 to TRBJ1-1; D not certain. The CDR3 runs to 12 residues. Trimming took 0 bases from V and 5 from J, leaving 4 bases between them. The CDR3 DNA sequence: TGTGCCAGCAGTTTAGCCGGGACTGAAGCTTTCTTT. Its protein product is CASSLAGTEAFF.

The chain joins TRBV7-2 to TRBJ2-1; 7 bases match TRBD2. Germline V gene lookup returns CDR1 SGHTA and CDR2 FQGNSA. Trimming removed 5 bases from V and 2 bases from J; junction bases left unmatched: 3. The CDR3 has 14 amino acids. CDR3 bases: TGTGCCAGCAGCCCTAGCGGCACCTACAATGAGCAGTTCTTC. Its protein is CASSPSGTYNEQFF.

The CDR3 nucleotides read TGCGCCAGCAGCAGAACGGGACTAGCGGGATACAATGAGCAGTTCTTC. This codes for CASSRTGLAGYNEQFF. The V call is TRBV4-3, the J call TRBJ2-1, with 13 bases aligning to TRBD2. J was trimmed by 4 bases and V by 5 bases; bases with no gene match: 5. CDR1 is LGHNA and CDR2 is YSLEER in the germline V gene. There are 16 residues in the CDR3.

The chain joins TRBV6-5 to TRBJ1-2; D is undetermined. Germline loops: CDR1 MNHEY, CDR2 SVGAGI. V lost 5 bases and J lost 3, with 13 bases in between. The CDR3 is made up of 14 amino acids. This CDR3 reads CASSPRLGDYGYTF. CDR3 DNA sequence: TGTGCCAGCAGTCCCCGTCTAGGAGACTATGGCTACACCTTC.

The chain recombines TRBV5-8 with TRBJ1-6; maybe TRBD1 (6 bases). Trimming left V 5 bases short and J 6 bases short, with 12 bases between. Germline lookup yields CDR1 SGHTS and CDR2 YDEGEE. This CDR3 has 14 amino acids. The CDR3 here is CASRLWTANSPLHF. The CDR3 coding sequence is TGTGCCAGCAGGTTATGGACAGCTAATTCACCCCTCCACTTT.

The chain employs TRBV11-3 and TRBJ2-5; 7 positions match TRBD2. CDR1 and CDR2 (germline): SGHNT, YENEEA. Trimming removed 4 bases from V and 5 bases from J; junction bases left unmatched: 13. The CDR3 is 16 residues long. The CDR3 region is CASSSNPAGSGETQYF. CDR3 nucleotides: TGTGCCAGCAGCTCAAACCCCGCGGGTAGCGGGGAGACCCAGTACTTC.

This rearrangement joins TRBV5-1 to TRBJ2-1; TRBD2 is a possible D gene (5 bases). Germline CDR1 is SGHRS and CDR2 is YFSETQ. CDR3 size: 14 residues. Trimming pared 4 bases from V and 3 bases from J, leaving 11 bases between. The CDR3 nucleotides read TGCGCCAGCAGCGTCCTAGCAAGCTACAATGAGCAGTTCTTC. Protein sequence: CASSVLASYNEQFF.

The chain employs TRBV5-8 and TRBJ2-3, with 7 bases lining up with TRBD2. The V segment lost 4 bases and the J segment 1 base; nucleotides outside the gene matches: 9. CDR1 is SGHTS and CDR2 is YDEGEE in the germline V gene. The CDR3 covers 16 residues. This chain's CDR3 is CASSPRSGARTDTQYF. The CDR3 coding sequence is TGTGCCAGCAGCCCGCGGAGCGGGGCGCGCACAGATACGCAGTATTTT.

The chain uses TRBV4-1 and TRBJ2-2, with a weak D call TRBD1 (6 bases). Trimming cost V 1 base and J 3 bases, with 15 bases left between them. The CDR3 runs to 17 residues. Germline CDR1 is MGHRA and CDR2 is YSYEKL. CDR3 in amino acids: CASSQVVWDTDTGELFF. In DNA, the CDR3 is TGCGCCAGCAGCCAAGTCGTGTGGGACACAGACACCGGGGAGCTGTTTTTT.

This chain uses TRBV15 with TRBJ1-1; no clear D. Germline lookup yields CDR1 LNHNV and CDR2 YYDKDF (reference sequence). Trimming removed 4 bases from V and 1 base from J, with 10 bases in between. CDR3 length: 14 residues. The DNA for the CDR3 is TGTGCCACCAGCACGAGGCTAGGGAACACTGAAGCTTTCTTT. This sequence encodes CATSTRLGNTEAFF.

As concerns this clone: Other DNA variants within this sample encode the same CDR3. The rearrangement links TRBV7-2 to TRBJ1-2, with D maybe TRBD1 (5 bases). The germline gives CDR1 SGHTA, CDR2 FQGNSA. V was shortened by 3 bases and J by 7 bases, with 12 bases between the two germline ends. CDR3 length: 13 amino acids. CDR3 region: CASSLAGSGGYTF. The DNA for the CDR3 is TGTGCCAGCAGCTTGGCAGGGTCGGGTGGCTACACCTTC.

The chain recombines TRBV11-3 with TRBJ1-1; D remains unclear. V lost 7 bases and J 0 bases, leaving 15 bases between the germline ends. The length of the CDR3 is 15 residues. Per germline, CDR1 SGHNT and CDR2 YENEEA. DNA for the CDR3: TGTGCCAGCACCCCCCCGGGATATTTGAACACTGAAGCTTTCTTT. This encodes CASTPPGYLNTEAFF.

The rearrangement uses TRBV18 and TRBJ2-2, with TRBD1 matching over 8 bases. This CDR3 contains 16 residues. Trimming at V came to 9 bases and at J to 10 bases, leaving 19 bases not matched to a gene. Germline V CDR1 and CDR2: KGHSH, LQKENI. In DNA, the CDR3 is TGTGCCAGTATCACCAGCGCAGGGGGCGGAACGAAGGAGCTGTTTTTT. Encoded protein: CASITSAGGGTKELFF.

The genes are TRBV6-6 and TRBJ2-2; TRBD1 might be the D (5 bases). The CDR3 is 14 residues long. Germline CDR1 reads MNHNY; CDR2 reads SVGAGI (reference sequence). V dropped 7 bases and J dropped 3 bases, with 12 bases sitting between them. In DNA form, the CDR3 reads TGTGCCAGCAATCAGGGTGGTGACACCGGGGAGCTGTTTTTT. Translation: CASNQGGDTGELFF.

V usage is TRBV19 and J usage is TRBJ1-3; 10 bases agree with TRBD1. The trim removed 3 bases at V and 1 base at J, leaving 3 bases unmatched. This CDR3 spans 16 amino acids. CDR1 and CDR2 (germline): LNHDA, SQIVND (reference sequence). The CDR3 region is CASSIPGQGSGNTIYF. CDR3 bases: TGTGCCAGTAGTATCCCGGGACAGGGGTCTGGAAACACCATATATTTT.

The CDR3 DNA sequence: TGCGCCAGCAGCTCGACAGGGCTTAATGAAAAACTGTTTTTT. It yields the protein CASSSTGLNEKLFF. V usage is TRBV5-1 and J usage is TRBJ1-4; 7 nucleotides line up with TRBD1. This CDR3 comprises 14 residues. Germline CDR1 is SGHRS and CDR2 is YFSETQ. Losses at the gene ends were 3 bases for V and 4 bases for J; bases not matched to a gene: 3.

J is TRBJ1-6 and V is TRBV19; D perhaps matches TRBD1 (6 bases). Germline V lookup: CDR1 LNHDA, CDR2 SQIVND (reference sequence). The ends were cut back, 5 bases at V and 10 bases at J, with 18 bases in the middle. The CDR3 has 15 residues. The CDR3 loop is CASSGDRPSRSPLHF. Here the CDR3 DNA reads TGTGCCAGTAGTGGAGACAGGCCGTCGCGGTCACCCCTCCACTTT.

The chain is built from TRBV6-2 or TRBV6-3 and TRBJ2-7, with a tentative D call TRBD1 (5 bases). Germline V lookup: CDR1 MNHEY, CDR2 SVGEGT. With 5 bases removed from V and 0 bases from J, the gap between germline ends came to 14 bases. This CDR3 comprises 15 residues. CDR3 coding DNA: TGTGCCAGCAGTCAGGTAGGGGATTCCTCCTACGAGCAGTACTTC. As protein: CASSQVGDSSYEQYF.

This clone was observed once. The chain uses TRBV10-3 and TRBJ1-1; D may be TRBD1 (5 bases). V shed 7 bases and J shed 4 bases, with 13 bases lying between them. Germline values: CDR1 ENHRY, CDR2 SYGVKD. The CDR3 is made up of 13 amino acids. DNA of the CDR3: TGTGCCATCACCAGGGTGGAGGGCACTGAAGCTTTCTTT. This translates into CAITRVEGTEAFF.

The gene calls are TRBV2 and TRBJ1-1; D is unresolved. Germline V gene data show CDR1 as SNHLY and CDR2 as FYNNEI. V was clipped by 3 bases and J by 0 bases, with 8 bases between them. CDR3 size: 14 residues. This chain's CDR3 is CASSELQMNTEAFF. For the CDR3, the DNA is TGTGCCAGCAGTGAGTTACAAATGAACACTGAAGCTTTCTTT.

V and J are TRBV6-1 and TRBJ1-2; 8 bases are a match to TRBD1. The CDR3 has 15 amino acids. The ends lost 1 base at V and 3 bases at J; junction bases unmatched: 4. CDR1 is MNHNS, CDR2 SASEGT, per germline. CDR3 in DNA: TGTGCCAGCAGTGAAGACGTCAGGGGGCACTATGGCTACACCTTC. It encodes CASSEDVRGHYGYTF.

The chain combines TRBV18 with TRBJ2-7; D is perhaps TRBD1 (5 bases). CDR1 is KGHSH, CDR2 LQKENI, per germline. This CDR3 has 15 amino acids. Trimming removed 6 bases at V and 4 bases at J, with 19 bases between. As DNA, the CDR3 is TGTGCCAGCTCCCTCAGGCAGGGATGGGGTTACGAGCAGTACTTC. It yields the protein CASSLRQGWGYEQYF.

The V call is TRBV4-2, the J call TRBJ2-5; 10 bases agree with TRBD2. The CDR3 spans 16 residues. Germline V gene data show CDR1 as LGHNA and CDR2 as YNFKEQ. Unmatched junction bases numbered 3, after V lost 1 base and J lost 1 base. This CDR3 reads CASSQVASGGQETQYF. The DNA of the CDR3 is TGTGCCAGCAGCCAAGTGGCTAGCGGGGGCCAAGAGACCCAGTACTTC.

This chain connects TRBV24-1 to TRBJ2-1; 13 nucleotides match TRBD2. Germline values: CDR1 KGHDR, CDR2 SFDVKD. This CDR3 is 18 amino acids long. The J segment lost 6 bases and the V segment lost 4 bases, leaving 11 bases of the junction unmatched. CDR3 bases: TGTGCCACCAGTGACCCCCGCCTACTAGCGGGAGGGGGCAATGAGCAGTTCTTC. Its protein product is CATSDPRLLAGGGNEQFF.

This clone was found a few times. The V and J genes are TRBV30 and TRBJ1-2, with a tentative D call TRBD1 (6 bases). The CDR3 spans 13 residues. Germline V gives CDR1 GTSNPN, CDR2 SVGIG (reference sequence). Trimming stripped 2 bases from V and 4 bases from J, with 11 bases between. The CDR3, as DNA: TGTGCCTGGAGTTTAAGAGGGGGCTATGGCTACACCTTC. Its protein product is CAWSLRGGYGYTF. The variable domain in full, with the rest retrieved from reference TRBV30 and TRBJ1-2, is SQTIHQWPATLVQPVGSPLSLECTVEGTSNPNLYWYRQAAGRGLQLLFYSVGIGQISSEVPQNLSASRPQDRQFILSSKKLLLSDSGFYLCAWSLRGGYGYTFGSGTRLTVV.

This chain's CDR3 is CASSLAFRQPQHF. The CDR3 nucleotides read TGTGCCAGCTCCCTTGCGTTTCGTCAGCCCCAGCATTTT. J is TRBJ1-5 and V is TRBV2, with D unresolved. The CDR3 extends over 13 amino acids. V shed 8 bases and J shed 6 bases, with 14 bases lying between them. Germline V gene sequence: CDR1 SNHLY, CDR2 FYNNEI.